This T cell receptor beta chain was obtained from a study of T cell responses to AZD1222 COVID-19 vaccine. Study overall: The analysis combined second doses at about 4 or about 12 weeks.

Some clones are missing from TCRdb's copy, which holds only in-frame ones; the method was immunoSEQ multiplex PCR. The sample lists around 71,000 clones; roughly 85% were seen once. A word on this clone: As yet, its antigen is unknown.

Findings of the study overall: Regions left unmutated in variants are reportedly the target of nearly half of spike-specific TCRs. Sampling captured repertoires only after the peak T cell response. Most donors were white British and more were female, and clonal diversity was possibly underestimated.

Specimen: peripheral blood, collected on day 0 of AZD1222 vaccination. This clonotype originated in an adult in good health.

The CDR3 DNA reads TGTGCCAGCAGTCAGACAGGTGCTGGAAACACCATATATTTT. Translated, it gives CASSQTGAGNTIYF. The genes are TRBV7-7 and TRBJ1-3, with D perhaps TRBD1 (6 bases). The V and J ends lost 6 bases and 2 bases respectively, with 11 bases between them. Germline V gives CDR1 SSHAT, CDR2 FNYEAQ (reference sequence). The CDR3 has 14 residues.